The next 25 T cell receptor beta chains were all read from a single sample in a study of T-cell memory formation after mild COVID-19 (dated by TCRdb to the early 2020s). Libraries were prepared through 5' RACE. The sequencer was an Illumina NovaSeq 6000. TCRdb cleaned the public reads at Q25 with fastp, built clones with MiXCR and kept in-frame beta chains. Under each unique CDR3 protein, matching rows form one entry showing the most common genes and DNA. The sample contains roughly 150,000 distinct CDR3 sequences, about 14% of them found a single time. The ten largest clones take up 12% to 15% of the sample. The sequenced sample consisted of PBMCs or a T cell subset sorted from them (not recorded which). These receptors all stem from an adult woman who had mild COVID-19 (a few samples of this study predate the infection). The sample titles of this study are shuffled in the database, so cell type and time point are left out; the donor was told from shared clones.

This clonotype was counted a few times. V usage is TRBV5-1 and J usage is TRBJ1-1; D call uncertain. Germline lookup yields CDR1 SGHRS and CDR2 YFSETQ. V lost 4 bases and J 0 bases, leaving 10 bases between the germline ends. The CDR3 is made up of 14 amino acids. The CDR3 here is CASSPGGMNTEAFF. The CDR3 coding sequence is TGCGCCAGCAGCCCCGGAGGCATGAACACTGAAGCTTTCTTT. The complete variable domain, with remaining parts taken from reference TRBV5-1 and TRBJ1-1, reads KAGVTQTPRYLIKTRGQQVTLSCSPISGHRSVSWYQQTPGQGLQFLFEYFSETQRNKGNFPGRFSGRQFSNSRSEMNVSTLELGDSALYLCASSPGGMNTEAFFGQGTRLTVV.

This clonotype was detected a few times. CDR3 sequence reads: CASSLERLGPYEQYF. DNA of the CDR3: TGCGCCAGCAGCCTGGAGCGCCTCGGGCCATACGAGCAGTACTTC. The chain uses TRBV5-1 and TRBJ2-7; D not resolved. Germline V lookup: CDR1 SGHRS, CDR2 YFSETQ. This CDR3 has 15 amino acids. Trimming left V 4 bases short and J 4 bases short, with 18 bases between.

The chain joins TRBV29-1 to TRBJ1-4, with 7 positions matching TRBD1. V trimming: 8 bases; J trimming: 3 bases; junction bases outside the gene matches: 6. Germline CDR1 reads SQVTM; CDR2 reads ANQGSEA. The CDR3 length is 13 residues. DNA for the CDR3: TGCAGCACTCGGGACAGACCTAATGAAAAACTGTTTTTT. It codes for CSTRDRPNEKLFF.

This clonotype has only a few counts. The chain joins TRBV30 to TRBJ1-4; 9 bases align to TRBD1. Per the germline V gene, CDR1 is GTSNPN and CDR2 is SVGIG (reference sequence). Trimming cost V 2 bases and J 11 bases; bases outside gene matches: 9. The CDR3 runs to 14 residues. In DNA form, the CDR3 reads TGTGCCTGGAGTTACCCCGGGACAGGGACCAAACTGTTTTTT. Protein: CAWSYPGTGTKLFF.

This clonotype was found many times. This chain uses TRBV5-1 with TRBJ2-3; D possibly corresponds to TRBD2 (6 bases). The CDR3 has 15 amino acids. V lost 0 bases and J lost 2, with 10 bases in between. Per the germline V gene, CDR1 is SGHRS and CDR2 is YFSETQ. Here the CDR3 reads CASSLVGGATDTQYF. The CDR3 DNA is TGCGCCAGCAGCTTGGTTGGCGGGGCCACAGATACGCAGTATTTT.

This clonotype was observed a few times. The V gene is TRBV5-1, the J gene TRBJ2-5; TRBD2 agrees at 13 bases. With V trimmed by 4 bases and J by 2 bases, 5 bases remained unmatched. The CDR3 contains 16 residues. Looked up from germline, CDR1 is SGHRS and CDR2 is YFSETQ. Written as DNA, the CDR3 is TGCGCCAGCAGCATGGGGACTAGCGGGACTCAAGAGACCCAGTACTTC. Its protein is CASSMGTSGTQETQYF.

This chain links TRBV21-1 with TRBJ1-1; TRBD1, the D gene given by the table, was not confirmed from the DNA. TRBV21-1 is annotated as a pseudogene. The CDR3 covers 15 residues. CDR3 nucleotides: TGTGCCAGCCACCGGGACAGGGGCTCGAACACTGAAGCTTTCTTT. It is translated as CASHRDRGSNTEAFF.

In its sample, this clonotype was seen a few times. J is TRBJ2-5 and V is TRBV6-2 or TRBV6-3; 7 bases fit TRBD2. The CDR3 has 14 residues. Looked up from germline, CDR1 is MNHEY and CDR2 is SVGEGT. Germline trimming cut 5 bases from V and 5 bases from J; bases unmatched to any gene: 8. The CDR3 DNA reads TGTGCCAGCAGTGCGTGGGAGCGGGATGAGACCCAGTACTTC. Protein: CASSAWERDETQYF.

The chain employs TRBV11-2 and TRBJ2-3; D remains unclear. The ends were cut back, 5 bases at V and 7 bases at J, with 13 bases in the middle. Germline lookup yields CDR1 SGHAT and CDR2 FQNNGV. The CDR3 runs to 13 residues. This CDR3 is CASSSDWINTQYF. CDR3 sequence (DNA): TGTGCCAGCAGCAGTGATTGGATAAATACGCAGTATTTT.

There are a few counts of this clonotype. This chain links TRBV6-2 or TRBV6-3 with TRBJ2-2; 7 nucleotides agree with TRBD2. V shed 8 bases, J shed 2 bases, and the junction held 11 bases outside the gene matches. This CDR3 is 16 amino acids long. The germline CDR1 and CDR2 sequences are MNHEY and SVGEGT. The CDR3 loop is CASPGASGPNTGELFF. CDR3 DNA sequence: TGTGCCAGCCCCGGGGCTAGCGGACCTAACACCGGGGAGCTGTTTTTT.

This clonotype has a handful of counts. The CDR3 sequence: CATSDSHRAEDTQYF. Written as DNA, the CDR3 is TGTGCCACCAGTGATTCGCACAGGGCGGAGGATACGCAGTATTTT. The chain employs TRBV24-1 and TRBJ2-3; perhaps TRBD1 as D (6 bases). The CDR3 is 15 amino acids. Trimming pared 2 bases from V and 6 bases from J, leaving 14 bases between. Germline values: CDR1 KGHDR, CDR2 SFDVKD.

This clonotype was seen a few times. The chain employs TRBV20-1 and TRBJ2-7; D perhaps matches TRBD2 (5 bases). V was trimmed by 0 bases and J by 6 bases, leaving 12 bases between them. The CDR3 has 13 residues. The germline gives CDR1 DFQATT, CDR2 SNEGSKA (reference sequence). CDR3 amino acids: CSARDGEPTEQYF. The CDR3 region has the DNA TGCAGTGCTAGAGATGGGGAGCCCACCGAGCAGTACTTC.

This clonotype was detected a few times. This sequence joins TRBV7-9 and TRBJ1-6; TRBD1 is a possible D gene (6 bases). From germline, CDR1 is SEHNR and CDR2 FQNEAQ (reference sequence). The V and J ends lost 6 bases and 9 bases respectively, with 9 bases between them. This CDR3 contains 12 residues. The CDR3 is CASSRGGSPLHF. CDR3 sequence (DNA): TGTGCCAGCAGTAGGGGGGGTTCACCCCTCCACTTT.

Only a few counts were recorded for this clonotype. This rearrangement joins TRBV3-1 to TRBJ2-1; D is uncertain. The germline V gene encodes CDR1 LGHDT and CDR2 YNNKEL (reference sequence). The CDR3 sequence is 13 residues long. The ends were cut back, 1 base at V and 9 bases at J, with 10 bases in the middle. The CDR3 DNA sequence: TGTGCCAGCAGCCAAGTAGGCTCGGGTGAGCAGTTCTTC. Encoded protein: CASSQVGSGEQFF.

The V and J genes are TRBV18 and TRBJ1-1, with D perhaps TRBD1 (6 bases). V was pared by 1 base and J by 6 bases, with 9 bases between. The CDR3 contains 13 residues. Germline V gives CDR1 KGHSH, CDR2 LQKENI. Here the CDR3 reads CASSPLAGAEAFF. The CDR3 DNA reads as TGTGCCAGCTCACCACTTGCAGGGGCTGAAGCTTTCTTT. The complete variable domain, with remaining parts taken from reference TRBV18 and TRBJ1-1, reads NAGVMQNPRHLVRRRGQEARLRCSPMKGHSHVYWYRQLPEEGLKFMVYLQKENIIDESGMPKERFSAEFPKEGPSILRIQQVVRGDSAAYFCASSPLAGAEAFFGQGTRLTVV.

The chain combines TRBV6-4 with TRBJ2-1; unclear D gene. Germline V gene lookup returns CDR1 MRHNA and CDR2 SNTAGT. Trimming pared 0 bases from V and 4 bases from J, leaving 4 bases between. The CDR3 consists of 13 residues. Here the CDR3 reads CASSDSPYNEQFF. The CDR3 bases are TGTGCCAGCAGTGACTCCCCTTACAATGAGCAGTTCTTC.

The chain uses TRBV24-1 and TRBJ2-5; 7 bases align to TRBD2. CDR3 length: 13 residues. Looked up from germline, CDR1 is KGHDR and CDR2 is SFDVKD. J was trimmed by 5 bases and V by 3 bases; bases with no gene match: 2. The CDR3 loop is CATSDPAGETQYF. CDR3 nucleotides: TGTGCCACCAGTGATCCAGCGGGGGAGACCCAGTACTTC.

The chain uses TRBV5-1 and TRBJ2-1, with TRBD2 matching over 8 bases. Germline V gene sequence: CDR1 SGHRS, CDR2 YFSETQ. V shed 0 bases, J shed 10 bases, and the junction held 0 bases outside the gene matches. The CDR3 contains 12 residues. The DNA for the CDR3 is TGCGCCAGCAGCTTGGTAGCGGGAGAGCAGTTCTTC. This encodes CASSLVAGEQFF.

Many counts were recorded for this clonotype. V is TRBV4-2 and J is TRBJ2-7; perhaps TRBD2 as D (6 bases). The CDR3 covers 14 residues. CDR1 is LGHNA and CDR2 is YNFKEQ in the germline V gene. Trimming removed 1 base from V and 2 bases from J, with 9 bases in between. As DNA, the CDR3 is TGTGCCAGCAGCCAAGCGGGGGTGGCCTACGAGCAGTACTTC. Translation gives CASSQAGVAYEQYF.

The genes are TRBV10-3 and TRBJ1-1; D gene unclear. Looked up from germline, CDR1 is ENHRY and CDR2 is SYGVKD. V was shortened by 10 bases and J by 0 bases, with 12 bases between the two germline ends. This CDR3 spans 13 amino acids. The CDR3 sequence: CATNRAVNTEAFF. CDR3 bases: TGTGCCACCAATCGGGCAGTGAACACTGAAGCTTTCTTT.

This clonotype was recorded many times. Here the CDR3 reads CSGSGASGFQETQYF. CDR3 DNA sequence: TGCAGTGGTTCGGGGGCTAGCGGGTTCCAAGAGACCCAGTACTTC. The chain is built from TRBV20-1 and TRBJ2-5, with 8 bases fitting TRBD2. With 7 bases clipped from V and 1 base from J, the junction kept 11 bases outside the gene matches. In germline, CDR1 is DFQATT, CDR2 SNEGSKA (reference sequence). This CDR3 has 15 amino acids.

This rearrangement joins TRBV20-1 to TRBJ1-1; D unclear. Trimming shortened V by 3 bases and J by 0 bases, and 8 bases separated the two germline ends. CDR1 and CDR2 from the germline V gene are DFQATT and SNEGSKA (reference sequence). The CDR3 is 13 residues long. The CDR3 bases are TGCAGTGCTAGGAGGGAAATGAACACTGAAGCTTTCTTT. It codes for CSARREMNTEAFF.

This clonotype occurred many times. This chain joins TRBV24-1 and TRBJ2-1; TRBD2 matches at 12 bases. Germline-derived CDR1 and CDR2 are KGHDR and SFDVKD. V dropped 2 bases and J dropped 10; count of bases not matched to a gene: 11. The CDR3 loop spans 17 amino acids. CDR3 amino acids: CATSDSSTSGRFREQFF. The CDR3 nucleotides are TGTGCCACCAGTGATTCGTCCACTAGCGGGAGGTTTAGGGAGCAGTTCTTC.

The V and J genes are TRBV27 and TRBJ2-1; TRBD2 is a possible D gene (6 bases). Germline lookup yields CDR1 MNHEY and CDR2 SMNVEV (reference sequence). V was trimmed by 5 bases and J by 7 bases, leaving 18 bases between them. The CDR3 runs 15 residues. The CDR3 region has the DNA TGTGCCAGCAGTGGATCTTCTGGGGGAGGTAATGAGCAGTTCTTC. Amino acid sequence: CASSGSSGGGNEQFF.

This chain connects TRBV29-1 to TRBJ1-2, with D possibly matching TRBD1 (6 bases). The CDR3 runs to 15 residues. CDR1 is SQVTM and CDR2 is ANQGSEA in the germline V gene. V was pared by 5 bases and J by 4 bases, with 20 bases between. In DNA, the CDR3 is TGCAGCGTTCTAGGGGGAGATGTGGGGGGCTATGGCTACACCTTC. Its protein is CSVLGGDVGGYGYTF.